The 26 T cell receptor beta chains below all came from one sample that was sequenced in a study of CXCR3-negative and CXCR3-positive naive CD8 T cells. Which antigens these TCRs recognize remains unknown. Whole-study findings and limits: For CXCR3-positive naive cells, TRB CDR3s were more hydrophobic than those of CXCR3-negative naive cells.

Each TRB cDNA library was prepared by 5' RACE (with UMI labels). TCRdb reprocessed the 5' RACE reads, keeping one entry per CDR3 protein, no DNA. The listing records some 150,000 distinct CDR3 sequences. Sequenced material: naive CXCR3+ CD8+ T cells from blood. Subset: CD45RO-CCR7+CD27+CD95- naive CD8+ T cells expressing CXCR3 (TNR3+). All receptors come from a human donor in good health. Some clones in this sample may be carry-over from other donors' samples.

The chain combines TRBV12-3 or TRBV12-4 with TRBJ1-3; TCRdb calls TRBD1, which cannot be checked without DNA. There are 14 residues in the CDR3. CDR3 residues: CASSTDTSGNTIYF.

The V call is TRBV5-1, the J call TRBJ2-1; TCRdb's D call, TRBD1, is unchecked because there is no DNA. The germline gives CDR1 SGHRS, CDR2 YFSETQ. CDR3 length equals 16 residues. The CDR3 reads CASSQGVNTIYNEQFF.

The chain joins TRBV21-1 to TRBJ2-4; TCRdb's D call, TRBD1, is unchecked because there is no DNA. TRBV21-1 is recorded as a pseudogene. The CDR3 is made up of 18 amino acids. This CDR3 is CASSARQGPLSAKNIQYF.

This chain connects TRBV2 to TRBJ1-5. The CDR3 length is 14 residues. Germline CDR1 SNHLY, CDR2 FYNNEI. The CDR3 sequence: CASSDPHSNQPQHF.

This rearrangement joins TRBV15 to TRBJ1-5; TCRdb names TRBD1, which stays unverified in the absence of DNA. This CDR3 region has 13 residues. CDR1 LNHNV and CDR2 YYDKDF come from the germline V gene (reference sequence). Here the CDR3 reads CATSSDLGAAQHF.

The chain recombines TRBV4-3 with TRBJ2-7. This CDR3 spans 14 amino acids. The germline V gene has CDR1 LGHNA and CDR2 YSLEER. The CDR3: CASSQDYEAYEQYF.

V usage is TRBV6-5 and J usage is TRBJ2-7; checking the TCRdb D call of TRBD1 is not possible without DNA. The CDR3 sequence is 13 residues long. Germline values: CDR1 MNHEY, CDR2 SVGAGI. This CDR3 is CASSSQGLYEQYF.

The chain joins TRBV20-1 to TRBJ2-7; TCRdb's D call of TRBD1 is untestable without DNA. Looked up from germline, CDR1 is DFQATT and CDR2 is SNEGSKA (reference sequence). The CDR3 totals 12 residues. The CDR3 spells CSARTDSREQYF.

The chain couples TRBV30 to TRBJ2-7; TCRdb gives TRBD2 as the D gene, but with no DNA this cannot be confirmed. Germline CDR1 is GTSNPN and CDR2 is SVGIG (reference sequence). There are 15 residues in the CDR3. Here the CDR3 reads CAWSAGPSSSYEQYF. Using reference TRBV30 and TRBJ2-7 for the parts outside the CDR3, the full variable domain is SQTIHQWPATLVQPVGSPLSLECTVEGTSNPNLYWYRQAAGRGLQLLFYSVGIGQISSEVPQNLSASRPQDRQFILSSKKLLLSDSGFYLCAWSAGPSSSYEQYFGPGTRLTVT.

V and J are TRBV12-5 and TRBJ1-2. From germline, CDR1 is LGHNT and CDR2 FRNRAP. This CDR3 spans 13 amino acids. CDR3: CASAPTANYGYTF.

The chain uses TRBV20-1 and TRBJ2-3; TCRdb outputs TRBD2, but without DNA this stays unchecked. Looked up from germline, CDR1 is DFQATT and CDR2 is SNEGSKA (reference sequence). CDR3 size: 18 residues. This chain's CDR3 is CGASTILAREDLTDTQYF.

V gene TRBV11-2 combines with J gene TRBJ1-2. The CDR3 is 14 amino acids. Per the germline V gene, CDR1 is SGHAT and CDR2 is FQNNGV. The CDR3 protein is CASSPSDGLYGYTF.

This chain uses TRBV27 with TRBJ1-6. The CDR3 consists of 12 residues. Germline V gene data show CDR1 as MNHEY and CDR2 as SMNVEV (reference sequence). This CDR3 reads CASSLASSPLHF.

V is TRBV7-6 and J is TRBJ2-1; TCRdb outputs TRBD2, but without DNA this stays unchecked. The germline gives CDR1 SGHVS, CDR2 FNYEAQ. The CDR3 spans 18 residues. The CDR3 loop reads CASRPGLAGAERRNEQFF.

The chain recombines TRBV30 with TRBJ1-2; the D call of TRBD1 rests on TCRdb alone, since no DNA is present to check it. CDR1 is GTSNPN, CDR2 SVGIG, per germline (reference sequence). This CDR3 spans 13 amino acids. CDR3 loop: CAWTIGHSYGYTF.

The chain carries TRBV30 and TRBJ1-6; TCRdb names TRBD1, which stays unverified in the absence of DNA. The germline V gene encodes CDR1 GTSNPN and CDR2 SVGIG (reference sequence). The CDR3 extends over 14 amino acids. Here the CDR3 reads CAWDGQRANSPLHF.

This chain uses TRBV10-3 with TRBJ2-7; TCRdb proposes TRBD1, but this gene call is untestable without DNA. The CDR3 is 16 amino acids. CDR1 is ENHRY, CDR2 SYGVKD, per germline. The CDR3 loop reads CAISESGGGISYEQYF.

This chain links TRBV5-5 with TRBJ1-1; the D call from TCRdb, TRBD1, cannot be confirmed without DNA. Germline V gives CDR1 SGHKS, CDR2 YYEKEE (reference sequence). The CDR3 sequence is 18 residues long. The CDR3 spells CASSRTPGQGILNTEAFF.

The rearrangement joins TRBV7-6 to TRBJ2-5. Germline CDR1 SGHVS, CDR2 FNYEAQ. The CDR3 is 12 amino acids. The CDR3 loop is CASSLAEETQYF.

The chain has TRBV6-1 and TRBJ2-7; checking the TCRdb D call of TRBD1 is not possible without DNA. The germline V gene has CDR1 MNHNS and CDR2 SASEGT. This CDR3 has 15 residues. The CDR3: CASSTITGFSYEQYF.

The chain has TRBV6-2 or TRBV6-3 and TRBJ1-1; the D call of TRBD1 rests on TCRdb alone, since no DNA is present to check it. The length of the CDR3 is 15 residues. Germline CDR1 reads MNHEY; CDR2 reads SVGEGT. The CDR3 protein is CASRAKEDRMAEAFF.

The chain links TRBV5-1 to TRBJ2-7; TCRdb indicates TRBD2, and absent DNA this call remains unverified. Germline V gene data show CDR1 as SGHRS and CDR2 as YFSETQ. This CDR3 region has 17 residues. This CDR3 is CASSLGPERGGSYEQYF.

The chain recombines TRBV15 with TRBJ1-5; TCRdb picks TRBD1, but there is no DNA to check that call. The CDR3 is made up of 15 amino acids. CDR1 and CDR2 (germline): LNHNV, YYDKDF (reference sequence). The CDR3 spells CATSRDRDLIQPQHF.

The V call is TRBV20-1, the J call TRBJ2-7; TCRdb names TRBD1, which stays unverified in the absence of DNA. Germline-derived CDR1 and CDR2 are DFQATT and SNEGSKA (reference sequence). The CDR3 spans 15 residues. The CDR3 region is CSASPGQGVSYEQYF.

This sequence joins TRBV15 and TRBJ2-3; TCRdb reports TRBD1, a call that lacks DNA to check it against. CDR1 LNHNV and CDR2 YYDKDF come from the germline V gene (reference sequence). The CDR3 loop spans 15 amino acids. The CDR3 protein is CATTGRQGVRDTQYF.

The chain joins TRBV7-9 to TRBJ2-7; the D gene TCRdb calls, TRBD1, cannot be checked with no DNA. The CDR3 is 16 amino acids. Germline values: CDR1 SEHNR, CDR2 FQNEAQ (reference sequence). CDR3 in amino acids: CASSLEMGAYSYEQYF.